Each of the 26 T cell receptor beta chains below was sequenced from the same sample in a study of T cells in Graves' hyperthyroidism and ophthalmopathy. Researchers took RNA transcripts and amplified the TCR beta CDR3 regions from them. When the TCR CDR3 underwent first-round RT-PCR, the HTBI primer set was used. MiXCR, run by TCRdb on the multiplex PCR reads, gives a single entry per CDR3 protein. Of under 450,000 distinct CDR3 sequences in the sample, roughly 14% are singletons; the top ten hold around 20%. The sample taken for sequencing was blood. Receptors were obtained from a man aged 25-45 years with Graves' hyperthyroidism that later progressed to Graves' ophthalmopathy.

The chain employs TRBV7-9 and TRBJ1-4, with D possibly matching TRBD1 (5 bases). The V end lost 5 bases, the J end lost 7 bases, and 11 bases lay between the germline ends. CDR3 size: 13 residues. Germline loops: CDR1 SEHNR, CDR2 FQNEAQ (reference sequence). The CDR3 reads CASSRRVREKLFF. In nucleotides, the CDR3 is TGTGCCAGCAGCCGCAGGGTACGTGAAAAACTGTTTTTT.

This chain joins TRBV5-1 and TRBJ2-2; the D gene is possibly TRBD1 (5 bases). V lost 2 bases to trimming and J lost 6 bases, with 14 bases between them. This CDR3 has 15 residues. The germline V gene encodes CDR1 SGHRS and CDR2 YFSETQ. In DNA form, the CDR3 reads TGCGCCAGCAGCTTATGGCAGGGAACGGCCGGGGAGCTGTTTTTT. This codes for CASSLWQGTAGELFF.

CDR3 sequence (DNA): TGTGCCAGCAAAGGGAGCAGGTACTCCTACAATGAGCAGTTCTTC. It translates to CASKGSRYSYNEQFF. This chain links TRBV6-1 with TRBJ2-1; tentative D call: TRBD2 (5 bases). The CDR3 totals 15 residues. CDR1 and CDR2 from the germline V gene are MNHNS and SASEGT. Between the trimmed V and J ends, which lost 7 bases and 0 bases, there was a span of 13 bases.

This clonotype was detected ten times or more. This rearrangement joins TRBV5-5 to TRBJ2-7, with 10 bases that match TRBD1. The CDR3 sequence is 15 residues long. V shed 4 bases, J shed 2 bases, and the junction held 6 bases outside the gene matches. The V gene's germline CDR1 is SGHKS and CDR2 YYEKEE (reference sequence). The CDR3 protein is CASSQRTGGAYEQYF. For the CDR3, the DNA is TGTGCCAGCAGCCAAAGGACAGGGGGGGCCTACGAGCAGTACTTC.

This clonotype showed up many times. This chain uses TRBV5-4 with TRBJ2-1; TRBD1 matches at 10 bases. Losses at the gene ends were 4 bases for V and 2 bases for J; bases not matched to a gene: 3. This CDR3 has 15 amino acids. The V gene's germline CDR1 is SGHNT and CDR2 YYREEE (reference sequence). This chain's CDR3 is CASSTGQGAYNEQFF. The CDR3 region has the DNA TGTGCCAGCAGCACCGGACAGGGGGCCTACAATGAGCAGTTCTTC.

This clonotype has a count of ten or more. This chain connects TRBV7-2 to TRBJ2-3; perhaps TRBD2 as D (5 bases). V lost 2 bases, J lost 6 bases, and 15 bases lay in between. The CDR3 loop spans 15 amino acids. Germline CDR1 reads SGHTA; CDR2 reads FQGNSA. DNA of the CDR3: TGTGCCAGCAGCTTATCTCTAGGAGAGCGGGATACGCAGTATTTT. Amino acid sequence: CASSLSLGERDTQYF.

This clonotype was recorded a few times. Just one base apart from a much larger clone, this may be a read error. The CDR3 is CARRTGDNTGEPFF. The CDR3 coding sequence is TGTGCCAGGAGGACAGGGGACAACACCGGGGAGCCGTTTTTT. The chain has TRBV2 and TRBJ2-2; 9 bases match TRBD1. CDR3 length: 14 residues. Germline CDR1 and CDR2: SNHLY and FYNNEI.

There are a few counts of this clonotype. CDR3 sequence (DNA): TGTGCCAGCAGCTTTGATTCGGGGGGGGGGTACAATGAGCAGTTCTTC. Residues: CASSFDSGGGYNEQFF. The J gene is TRBJ2-1, the V gene TRBV7-9; TRBD2 agrees at 8 bases. The CDR3 consists of 16 residues. J gave up 4 bases and V 3 bases, and 8 bases lay outside the gene matches. Germline loops: CDR1 SEHNR, CDR2 FQNEAQ (reference sequence).

J is TRBJ1-1 and V is TRBV5-1; D is unclear. This CDR3 has 15 amino acids. The ends were cut back, 0 bases at V and 0 bases at J, with 9 bases in the middle. The V gene's germline CDR1 is SGHRS and CDR2 YFSETQ. The CDR3 sequence is CASSLEGRMNTEAFF. The DNA for the CDR3 is TGCGCCAGCAGCTTGGAGGGCCGAATGAACACTGAAGCTTTCTTT.

This clonotype was detected a few times. This chain connects TRBV20-1 to TRBJ2-7, with 8 bases fitting TRBD2. This CDR3 is built from 14 residues. Per the germline V gene, CDR1 is DFQATT and CDR2 is SNEGSKA (reference sequence). V dropped 7 bases and J dropped 1; count of bases not matched to a gene: 9. CDR3 amino acids: CSGIGGGPSYEQYF. The DNA for the CDR3 is TGCAGTGGTATCGGGGGGGGCCCTTCCTACGAGCAGTACTTC.

Many counts were recorded for this clonotype. The CDR3 reads CASSTQGAPTEAFF. Here the CDR3 DNA reads TGTGCCAGCAGCACACAGGGGGCGCCCACTGAAGCTTTCTTT. The rearrangement joins TRBV13 to TRBJ1-1, with TRBD1 matching over 9 bases. The CDR3 covers 14 residues. V shed 5 bases, J shed 4 bases, and the junction held 5 bases outside the gene matches. Germline V gives CDR1 PRHDT, CDR2 FYEKMQ (reference sequence).

The V and J genes are TRBV13 and TRBJ2-7, with TRBD1 identical over 8 bases. The CDR3 extends over 16 amino acids. Germline lookup yields CDR1 PRHDT and CDR2 FYEKMQ (reference sequence). The V segment lost 4 bases and the J segment 3 bases; nucleotides outside the gene matches: 11. This CDR3 reads CASSSQDRAAVYEQYF. In DNA, the CDR3 is TGTGCCAGCAGCTCCCAGGACAGGGCGGCGGTCTACGAGCAGTACTTC.

This CDR3 reads CASSLLEGTRAFF. CDR3 nucleotides: TGTGCCAGCAGCTTATTAGAGGGCACTAGAGCTTTCTTT. This chain joins TRBV11-1 and TRBJ1-1; D is undetermined. In germline, CDR1 is SGHAT, CDR2 FQDESV (reference sequence). The V and J ends lost 2 bases and 10 bases respectively, with 14 bases between them. The CDR3 totals 13 residues.

The chain is built from TRBV18 and TRBJ1-6; D possibly corresponds to TRBD1 (6 bases). Between the trimmed V and J ends, which lost 3 bases and 7 bases, there was a span of 10 bases. Germline V gene data show CDR1 as KGHSH and CDR2 as LQKENI. CDR3 size: 14 residues. The CDR3 nucleotides read TGTGCCAGCTCACCGGAGGGGGTAAATTCACCCCTCCACTTT. It specifies CASSPEGVNSPLHF.

This clonotype was picked up a small number of times. The junction differs from germline at one of its ends, possibly a read error. The rearrangement uses TRBV11-3 and TRBJ1-1; tentative D call: TRBD1 (6 bases). The CDR3 loop spans 15 amino acids. Germline V CDR1 and CDR2: SGHNT, YENEEA. CDR3 sequence reads: CASSLMGGLNAEAFF. For the CDR3, the DNA is TGTGCCAGCAGCTTAATGGGGGGCTTGAACGCTGAAGCTTTCTTT. The whole variable domain, remainder taken from reference TRBV11-3 and TRBJ1-1, is EAGVVQSPRYKIIEKKQPVAFWCNPISGHNTLYWYLQNLGQGPELLIRYENEEAVDDSQLPKDRFSAERLKGVDSTLKIQPAELGDSAVYLCASSLMGGLNAEAFFGQGTRLTVV.

This clonotype was recorded a few times. Its ends do not fully match the called genes, so a read error is possible. The J gene is TRBJ2-1, the V gene TRBV12-3 or TRBV12-4; 8 bases are a match to TRBD1. The CDR3 is 15 residues long. Here the CDR3 DNA reads TGTGTCAGCAGGGTCGGACAGGGTAGGGGCGATGAGCAGTTCTTC. It translates to CVSRVGQGRGDEQFF.

Comment on this clonotype: This clone may be a read error of a much larger clone one base away. The chain recombines TRBV7-2 with TRBJ1-6, with D perhaps matching TRBD1 (5 bases). V was cut by 4 bases and J by 3 bases, with 13 bases left in between. Per germline, CDR1 SGHTA and CDR2 FQGNSA. The CDR3 is made up of 16 amino acids. The CDR3 DNA reads TGTGCCAGCAGCTCCCCCGGGGCTGACTATAATTCACCCCTCCACTTT. The encoded protein is CASSSPGADYNSPLHF.

At least ten counts were recorded for this clonotype. The rearrangement uses TRBV3-1 and TRBJ2-7; D is uncertain. The germline gives CDR1 LGHDT, CDR2 YNNKEL (reference sequence). This CDR3 spans 15 amino acids. Between the trimmed V and J ends, which lost 0 bases and 3 bases, there was a span of 12 bases. The CDR3 bases are TGTGCCAGCAGCCAAGATGTGGGTAATCACTACGAGCAGTACTTC. Encoded protein: CASSQDVGNHYEQYF.

The chain carries TRBV2 and TRBJ2-5; no clear D. CDR1 and CDR2 from the germline V gene are SNHLY and FYNNEI. V lost 5 bases and J lost 5, with 9 bases in between. There are 12 residues in the CDR3. CDR3 coding DNA: TGTGCCAGCAGTCGAACCGGGGAGACCCAGTACTTC. This gives the protein CASSRTGETQYF. Supplemented by reference TRBV2 and TRBJ2-5, the full variable domain reads EPEVTQTPSHQVTQMGQEVILRCVPISNHLYFYWYRQILGQKVEFLVSFYNNEISEKSEIFDDQFSVERPDGSNFTLKIRSTKLEDSAMYFCASSRTGETQYFGPGTRLLVL.

This clonotype has a handful of counts. The rearrangement links TRBV5-6 to TRBJ1-4, with a possible D match to TRBD1 (5 bases). This CDR3 spans 15 amino acids. V was shortened by 4 bases and J by 8 bases, with 18 bases between the two germline ends. Germline CDR1 and CDR2: SGHDT and YYEEEE. CDR3 in DNA: TGTGCCAGCAGCACCTTACAGGAGAGGAAGGAAAAACTGTTTTTT. The encoded protein is CASSTLQERKEKLFF.

On this clonotype itself: Being one base from a much bigger clone, this may be a read error. This chain joins TRBV6-1 and TRBJ1-4, with D perhaps matching TRBD1 (5 bases). The CDR3 spans 14 residues. Germline V gene sequence: CDR1 MNHNS, CDR2 SASEGT. The CDR3 region has the DNA TGTGCCAGCAGTCGACAGCGAACTAATGAAGAACTGTTTTTT. Amino acids: CASSRQRTNEELFF.

The CDR3 nucleotides read TGCAGCGTTCAGGACAGGGAGGGGACTGAAGCTTTCTTT. Translated: CSVQDREGTEAFF. This chain links TRBV29-1 with TRBJ1-1; 8 bases map to TRBD1. CDR3 length: 13 amino acids. Germline trimming cut 5 bases from V and 5 bases from J; bases unmatched to any gene: 7. Germline CDR1 is SQVTM and CDR2 is ANQGSEA.

This sequence joins TRBV29-1 and TRBJ2-3; no definite D call. V lost 1 base, J lost 10 bases, and 21 bases lay in between. The CDR3 runs 15 residues. Germline lookup yields CDR1 SQVTM and CDR2 ANQGSEA. The CDR3 coding sequence is TGCAGCGTTGAAGGTACTACGGTGTCTCTAGGAGCGCAGTATTTT. This gives the protein CSVEGTTVSLGAQYF.

This chain connects TRBV4-1 to TRBJ1-6; 9 nucleotides match TRBD1. Germline assignment: CDR1 MGHRA and CDR2 YSYEKL. This CDR3 is built from 16 residues. V was clipped by 1 base and J by 7 bases; unmatched bases: 5. CDR3 nucleotide sequence: TGCGCCAGCAGCCAAGCAGGACAGGGGAGCAATTCACCCCTCCACTTT. The encoded protein is CASSQAGQGSNSPLHF.

As to this clonotype: At one of its ends the junction is not consistent with the germline gene, which may arise from a read error. The rearrangement uses TRBV15 and TRBJ1-3, with TRBD1 matching over 8 bases. The V gene's germline CDR1 is LNHNV and CDR2 YYDKDF (reference sequence). The CDR3 extends over 15 amino acids. CDR3 bases: TGTGCCACCAGCTTGACAGGGGCCTCTGGATACACCATATATTTT. It specifies CATSLTGASGYTIYF.

J is TRBJ1-5 and V is TRBV18; 12 bases match TRBD1. Germline V gene sequence: CDR1 KGHSH, CDR2 LQKENI. The CDR3 loop spans 15 amino acids. Losses at the gene ends were 6 bases for V and 5 bases for J; bases not matched to a gene: 5. CDR3 nucleotide sequence: TGTGCCAGCTCTCGGGACAGGGGGCGAGATCAGCCCCAGCATTTT. It codes for CASSRDRGRDQPQHF.